The 6 T cell receptor beta chains given below trace back to one sample, sequenced in a study of sequential checkpoint blockade in melanoma. Specified treatment: randomized to nivolumab then ipilimumab (arm A) or the reverse (arm B). Sequencing was performed with immunoSEQ multiplex PCR; in TCRdb, only in-frame clones are kept and a portion is missing. The data show roughly 10,000 clones, with 45% to 60% seen just once and roughly 16% held by the top ten. Sequencing used CD8+ T cells sorted from blood (inferred from file names), obtained from a patient given nivolumab and ipilimumab in sequence. The source of these receptors is a human donor with melanoma.

This clone was seen just once. V is TRBV9 and J is TRBJ2-5, with a tentative D call TRBD2 (6 bases). The CDR3 covers 15 residues. Per germline, CDR1 SGDLS and CDR2 YYNGEE. Trimming pared 3 bases from V and 1 base from J, leaving 13 bases between. CDR3 sequence: CASSAHSGPQETQYF. CDR3 in DNA: TGTGCCAGCAGCGCTCATAGCGGCCCCCAAGAGACCCAGTACTTC.

This clone was detected only once. The chain employs TRBV5-1 and TRBJ2-1, with 10 bases fitting TRBD1. The V gene end was trimmed by 0 bases and the J gene end by 3 bases; junction bases not matched to a gene: 6. The CDR3 covers 17 residues. The germline CDR1 and CDR2 sequences are SGHRS and YFSETQ. The CDR3 coding sequence is TGCGCCAGCAGCTTGGCCGCGGGACAGGGGCTCTACAATGAGCAGTTCTTC. Its protein product is CASSLAAGQGLYNEQFF.

The chain is built from TRBV25-1 and TRBJ1-1; the D is unclear. Germline V lookup: CDR1 MGHDK, CDR2 SYGVNS. The V and J ends lost 6 bases and 1 base respectively, with 9 bases between them. The CDR3 runs to 13 residues. The CDR3 loop reads CASRAEANTEAFF. The CDR3 region has the DNA TGTGCCAGCAGAGCCGAGGCGAACACTGAAGCTTTCTTT.

The chain uses TRBV11-2 and TRBJ2-1; 10 nucleotides agree with TRBD1. The trim removed 1 base at V and 4 bases at J, leaving 1 base unmatched. CDR1 and CDR2 (germline): SGHAT, FQNNGV. This CDR3 has 15 amino acids. The DNA of the CDR3 is TGTGCCAGCAGCTTAGGGACAGGGGGGTACAATGAGCAGTTCTTC. Its translation: CASSLGTGGYNEQFF.

The chain uses TRBV5-8 and TRBJ2-7; 7 bases line up with TRBD1. The junction had 5 bases not matched to a gene; V was cut back by 3 bases and J by 2 bases. Germline V CDR1 and CDR2: SGHTS, YDEGEE. CDR3 length equals 14 residues. CDR3 bases: TGTGCCAGCAGCTCCCCGGGACAGACCTACGAGCAGTACTTC. Its translation: CASSSPGQTYEQYF.

The chain carries TRBV4-2 and TRBJ2-5; 9 bases align to TRBD2. J gave up 2 bases and V 1 base, and 8 bases lay outside the gene matches. The CDR3 consists of 17 residues. Germline V gives CDR1 LGHNA, CDR2 YNFKEQ. In DNA form, the CDR3 reads TGTGCCAGCAGCCAAGGGTGGACTAGCGAGGGACAAGAGACCCAGTACTTC. This sequence encodes CASSQGWTSEGQETQYF.